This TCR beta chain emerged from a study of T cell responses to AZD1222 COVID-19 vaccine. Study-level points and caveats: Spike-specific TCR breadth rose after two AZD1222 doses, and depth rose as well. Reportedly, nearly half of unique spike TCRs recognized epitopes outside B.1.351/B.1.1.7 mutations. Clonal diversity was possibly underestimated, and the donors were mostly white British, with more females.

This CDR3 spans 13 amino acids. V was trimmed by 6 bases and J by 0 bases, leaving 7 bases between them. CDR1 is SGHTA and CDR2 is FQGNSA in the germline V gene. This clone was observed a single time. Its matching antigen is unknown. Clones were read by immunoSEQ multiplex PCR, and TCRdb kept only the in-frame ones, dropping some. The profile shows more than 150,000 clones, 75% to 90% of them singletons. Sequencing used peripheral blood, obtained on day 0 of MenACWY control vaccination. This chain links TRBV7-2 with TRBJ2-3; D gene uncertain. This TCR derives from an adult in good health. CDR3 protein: CASRPPSTDTQYF. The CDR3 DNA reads TGTGCCAGCAGGCCTCCTAGCACAGATACGCAGTATTTT.